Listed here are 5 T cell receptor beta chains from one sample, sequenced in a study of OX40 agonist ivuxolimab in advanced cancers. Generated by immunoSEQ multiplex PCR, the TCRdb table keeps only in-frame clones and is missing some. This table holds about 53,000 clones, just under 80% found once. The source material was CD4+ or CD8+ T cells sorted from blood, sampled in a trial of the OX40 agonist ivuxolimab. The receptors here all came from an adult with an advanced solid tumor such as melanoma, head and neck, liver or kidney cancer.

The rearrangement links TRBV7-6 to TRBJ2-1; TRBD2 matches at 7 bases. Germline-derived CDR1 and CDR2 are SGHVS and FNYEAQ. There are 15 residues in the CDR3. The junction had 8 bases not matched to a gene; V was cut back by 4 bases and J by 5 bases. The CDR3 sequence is CASSSSSGDNNEQFF. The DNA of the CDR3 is TGTGCCAGCAGCTCCTCAAGCGGGGATAACAATGAGCAGTTCTTC.

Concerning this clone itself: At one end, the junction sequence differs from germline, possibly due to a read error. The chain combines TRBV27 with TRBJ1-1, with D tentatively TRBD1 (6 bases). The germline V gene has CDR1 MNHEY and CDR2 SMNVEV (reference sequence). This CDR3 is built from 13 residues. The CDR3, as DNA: TGTGCCAGCAGGAAGAATAACAGGGTAAGGGCCAACTTC. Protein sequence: CASRKNNRVRANF.

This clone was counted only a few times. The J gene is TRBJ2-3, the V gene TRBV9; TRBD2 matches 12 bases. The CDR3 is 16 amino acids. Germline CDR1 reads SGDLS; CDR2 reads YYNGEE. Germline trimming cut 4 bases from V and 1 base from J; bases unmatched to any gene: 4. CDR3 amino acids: CASSTRTSGGTDTQYF. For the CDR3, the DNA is TGTGCCAGCAGCACCCGGACTAGCGGGGGCACAGATACGCAGTATTTT. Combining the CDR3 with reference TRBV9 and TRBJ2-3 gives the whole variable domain DSGVTQTPKHLITATGQRVTLRCSPRSGDLSVYWYQQSLDQGLQFLIQYYNGEERAKGNILERFSAQQFPDLHSELNLSSLELGDSALYFCASSTRTSGGTDTQYFGPGTRLTVL.

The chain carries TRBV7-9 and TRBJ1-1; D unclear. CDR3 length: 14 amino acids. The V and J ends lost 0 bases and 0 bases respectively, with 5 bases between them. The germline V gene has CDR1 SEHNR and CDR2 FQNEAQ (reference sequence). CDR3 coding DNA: TGTGCCAGCAGCTTAGCGGAGGTGAACACTGAAGCTTTCTTT. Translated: CASSLAEVNTEAFF.

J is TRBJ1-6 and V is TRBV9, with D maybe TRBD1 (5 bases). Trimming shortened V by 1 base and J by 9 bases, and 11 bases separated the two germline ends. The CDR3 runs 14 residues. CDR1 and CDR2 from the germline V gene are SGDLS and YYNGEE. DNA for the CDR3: TGTGCCAGCAGCGTAAGAGGGGATAGTTCACCCCTCCACTTT. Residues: CASSVRGDSSPLHF. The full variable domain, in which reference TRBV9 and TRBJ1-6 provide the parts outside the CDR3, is DSGVTQTPKHLITATGQRVTLRCSPRSGDLSVYWYQQSLDQGLQFLIQYYNGEERAKGNILERFSAQQFPDLHSELNLSSLELGDSALYFCASSVRGDSSPLHFGNGTRLTVT.